Detailed here is one TCR beta chain. This record belongs to a study of blood T cell repertoires in COVID-19. The method was immunoSEQ multiplex PCR; TCRdb's version includes in-frame clones alone and lacks a portion of them. Of hundreds of thousands of clones listed, less than 90% are singletons. V lost 5 bases and J lost 7, with 15 bases in between. The CDR3 is 15 amino acids. Germline CDR1 MDHEN, CDR2 SYDVKM. This sequence was found in a man younger than 40 with active or convalescent COVID-19. This chain connects TRBV28 to TRBJ1-6, with D possibly being TRBD1 (6 bases). The sequenced sample consisted of peripheral blood. CDR3 loop: CASSLQGTANSPLHF. The CDR3 nucleotides read TGTGCCAGCAGTCTGCAGGGGACGGCCAATTCACCCCTCCACTTT.